These 8 T cell receptor beta chains came from one sample sequenced in a study of blood T cell repertoires in COVID-19. Method: immunoSEQ multiplex PCR; TCRdb's copy keeps in-frame clones and lacks some. The sample lists 150,000 to 200,000 clones; around 85% were seen once. Input material: peripheral blood. Receptors were obtained from a man aged 50 to 59 who had recovered from COVID-19.

The V and J genes are TRBV5-1 and TRBJ1-2; 8 bases are a match to TRBD1. With V trimmed by 3 bases and J by 2 bases, 9 bases remained unmatched. Per the germline V gene, CDR1 is SGHRS and CDR2 is YFSETQ. The CDR3 length is 16 residues. CDR3: CASSSSPGGVNYGYTF. DNA for the CDR3: TGCGCCAGCAGCTCGAGCCCAGGGGGCGTGAACTATGGCTACACCTTC.

The CDR3 nucleotides are TGTGCCAGCAGCTTAGGAGCGGGAGGAGAATACAATGAGCAGTTCTTC. It yields the protein CASSLGAGGEYNEQFF. V is TRBV11-2 and J is TRBJ2-1; 9 nucleotides align to TRBD2. Trimming at V came to 1 base and at J to 4 bases, leaving 5 bases not matched to a gene. This CDR3 is built from 16 residues. Germline CDR1 is SGHAT and CDR2 is FQNNGV.

This clone was seen more than once but under ten times. The chain links TRBV3-1 (or the pseudogene TRBV3-2) to TRBJ1-2; a possible D gene is TRBD1 (5 bases). This CDR3 region has 17 residues. The germline V gene has CDR1 LGHDT and CDR2 YNNKEL (reference sequence). The germline V and J ends were trimmed by 2 bases and 13 bases, with 29 bases remaining between them. CDR3 coding DNA: TGTGCCAGCAGCCAATACCGAACAGTGGGGGGGGTCAAAGGGTCCACCTTC. Translated, it gives CASSQYRTVGGVKGSTF.

The gene calls are TRBV6-6 and TRBJ2-5; 9 bases map to TRBD1. Trimming cost V 2 bases and J 3 bases; bases outside gene matches: 4. The CDR3 contains 15 residues. In germline, CDR1 is MNHNY, CDR2 SVGAGI (reference sequence). The CDR3 DNA reads as TGTGCCAGCAGTTACGTCGACAGGGGGGAAGAGACCCAGTACTTC. Its protein is CASSYVDRGEETQYF.

The CDR3 loop reads CASRRAGIEKLFF. The CDR3 DNA is TGTGCCAGCAGAAGGGCGGGAATTGAAAAACTGTTTTTT. The chain links TRBV11-2 to TRBJ1-4, with no clear D. This CDR3 has 13 residues. V gave up 6 bases and J gave up 7 bases, with 12 bases separating them. Per germline, CDR1 SGHAT and CDR2 FQNNGV.

The rearrangement links TRBV10-3 to TRBJ2-1, with TRBD2 matching over 12 bases. V gave up 8 bases and J gave up 4 bases; unmatched junction bases: 3. The CDR3 extends over 14 amino acids. Germline V lookup: CDR1 ENHRY, CDR2 SYGVKD. In DNA form, the CDR3 reads TGTGCCATCGAGGGGACTAGCGGGTACAATGAGCAGTTCTTC. It yields the protein CAIEGTSGYNEQFF.

The V gene is TRBV6-5, the J gene TRBJ1-1, with D uncertain. The V and J ends lost 2 bases and 3 bases respectively, with 7 bases between them. The germline CDR1 and CDR2 sequences are MNHEY and SVGAGI. The CDR3 contains 13 residues. This CDR3 is CASSYGQYTEAFF. In DNA form, the CDR3 reads TGTGCCAGCAGTTACGGTCAGTACACTGAAGCTTTCTTT.

This clone was seen at least ten times. The chain is built from TRBV29-1 and TRBJ1-2; D possibly corresponds to TRBD1 (6 bases). The germline V gene has CDR1 SQVTM and CDR2 ANQGSEA. CDR3 length: 13 amino acids. The V and J ends lost 6 bases and 4 bases respectively, with 15 bases between them. This chain's CDR3 is CSVWTAGSYGYTF. The CDR3 DNA reads TGCAGCGTGTGGACAGCGGGAAGCTATGGCTACACCTTC. The entire variable domain, with the rest obtained from reference TRBV29-1 and TRBJ1-2, is as follows: SAVISQKPSRDICQRGTSLTIQCQVDSQVTMMFWYRQQPGQSLTLIATANQGSEATYESGFVIDKFPISRPNLTFSTLTVSNMSPEDSSIYLCSVWTAGSYGYTFGSGTRLTVV.